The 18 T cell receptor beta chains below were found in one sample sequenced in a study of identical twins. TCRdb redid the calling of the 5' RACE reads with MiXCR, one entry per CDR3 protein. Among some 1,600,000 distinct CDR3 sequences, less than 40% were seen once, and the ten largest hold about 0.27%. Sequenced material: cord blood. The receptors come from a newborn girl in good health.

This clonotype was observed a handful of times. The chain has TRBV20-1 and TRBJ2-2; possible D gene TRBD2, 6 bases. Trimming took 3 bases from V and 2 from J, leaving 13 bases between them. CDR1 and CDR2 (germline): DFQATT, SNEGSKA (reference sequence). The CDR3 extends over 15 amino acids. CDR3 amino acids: CSARPGTLNTGELFF. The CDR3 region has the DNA TGCAGTGCTAGGCCCGGGACTCTAAACACCGGGGAGCTGTTTTTT.

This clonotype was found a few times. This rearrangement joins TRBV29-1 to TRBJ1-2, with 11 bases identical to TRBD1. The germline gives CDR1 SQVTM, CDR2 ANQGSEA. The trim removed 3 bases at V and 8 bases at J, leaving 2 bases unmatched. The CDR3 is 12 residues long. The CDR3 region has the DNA TGCAGCGTTGACGGGACAGGGGGAGGCTACACCTTC. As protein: CSVDGTGGGYTF.

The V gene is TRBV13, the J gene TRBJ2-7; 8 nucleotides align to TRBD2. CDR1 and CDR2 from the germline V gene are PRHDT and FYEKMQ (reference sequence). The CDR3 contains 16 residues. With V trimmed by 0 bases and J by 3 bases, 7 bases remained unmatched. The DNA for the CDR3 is TGTGCCAGCAGCTTAGGCCCTGATAGCGGGATCTACGAGCAGTACTTC. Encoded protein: CASSLGPDSGIYEQYF.

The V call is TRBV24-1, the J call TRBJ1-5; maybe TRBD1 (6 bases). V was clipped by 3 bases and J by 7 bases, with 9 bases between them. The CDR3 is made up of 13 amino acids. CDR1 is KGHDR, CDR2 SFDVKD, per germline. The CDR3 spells CATSDTQGQPQHF. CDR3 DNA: TGTGCCACCAGTGATACTCAGGGGCAGCCCCAGCATTTT.

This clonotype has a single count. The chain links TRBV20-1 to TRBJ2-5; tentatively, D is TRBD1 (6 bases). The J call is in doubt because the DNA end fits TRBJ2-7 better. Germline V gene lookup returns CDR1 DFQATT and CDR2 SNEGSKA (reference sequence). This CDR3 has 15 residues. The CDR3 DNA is TGCAGTGCATGGGCCACAGGGATAGTGCCTTACGAGCAGTACTTC. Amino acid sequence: CSAWATGIVPYEQYF.

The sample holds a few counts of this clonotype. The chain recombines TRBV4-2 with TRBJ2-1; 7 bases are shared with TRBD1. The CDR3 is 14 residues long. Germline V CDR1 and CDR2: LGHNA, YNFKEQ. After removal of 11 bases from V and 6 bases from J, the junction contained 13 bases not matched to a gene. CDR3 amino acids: CASSTGERANEQFF. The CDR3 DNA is TGTGCCTCCTCTACAGGGGAAAGGGCCAATGAGCAGTTCTTC.

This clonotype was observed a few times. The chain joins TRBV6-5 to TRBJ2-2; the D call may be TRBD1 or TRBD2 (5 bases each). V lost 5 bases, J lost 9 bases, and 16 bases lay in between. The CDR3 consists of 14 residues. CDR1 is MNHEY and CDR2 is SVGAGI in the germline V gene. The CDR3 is CASSPGGLEWELFF. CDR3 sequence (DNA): TGTGCCAGCAGTCCTGGGGGTCTAGAGTGGGAGCTGTTTTTT.

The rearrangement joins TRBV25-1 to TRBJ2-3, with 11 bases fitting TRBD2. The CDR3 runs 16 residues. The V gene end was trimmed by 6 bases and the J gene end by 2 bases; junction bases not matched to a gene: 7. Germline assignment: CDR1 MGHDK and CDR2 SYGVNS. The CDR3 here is CASSKLTSGNTDTQYF. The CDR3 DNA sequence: TGTGCCAGCAGCAAGCTGACTAGCGGGAACACAGATACGCAGTATTTT.

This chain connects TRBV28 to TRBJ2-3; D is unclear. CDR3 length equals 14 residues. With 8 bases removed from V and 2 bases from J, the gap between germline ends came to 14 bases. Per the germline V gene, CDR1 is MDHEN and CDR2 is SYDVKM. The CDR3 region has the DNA TGTGCCAGCGGGCCACTTAATCCCACAGATACGCAGTATTTT. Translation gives CASGPLNPTDTQYF.

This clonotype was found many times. CDR3 amino acids: CSVRGAGSYEQYF. The CDR3 region has the DNA TGCAGCGTTAGGGGGGCAGGGTCCTACGAGCAGTACTTC. The chain combines TRBV29-1 with TRBJ2-7; D might be TRBD1 or TRBD2, each matching 6 bases. Trimming cost V 5 bases and J 1 base, with 12 bases left between them. CDR1 and CDR2 (germline): SQVTM, ANQGSEA. The CDR3 runs to 13 residues.

CDR3 DNA sequence: TGCGCCAGCAGCTTGGAAACTAGTAACGGCGAGCAGTACTTC. It translates to CASSLETSNGEQYF. This chain links TRBV5-1 with TRBJ2-4, with TRBD2 as a possible D gene (5 bases). With the DNA end fitting TRBJ2-7 better, the J assignment may be wrong. CDR3 length: 14 amino acids. In germline, CDR1 is SGHRS, CDR2 YFSETQ.

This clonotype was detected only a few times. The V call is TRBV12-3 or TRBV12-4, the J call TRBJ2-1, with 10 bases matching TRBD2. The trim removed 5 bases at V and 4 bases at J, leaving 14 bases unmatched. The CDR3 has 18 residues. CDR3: CASSTRAGGPSGYNEQFF. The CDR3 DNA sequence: TGTGCCAGCAGTACTAGAGCGGGAGGGCCCTCAGGGTACAATGAGCAGTTCTTC.

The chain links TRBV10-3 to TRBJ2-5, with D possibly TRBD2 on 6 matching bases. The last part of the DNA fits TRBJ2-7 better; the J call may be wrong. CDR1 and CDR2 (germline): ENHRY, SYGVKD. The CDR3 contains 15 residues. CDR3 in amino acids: CAISESGDSYNEQYF. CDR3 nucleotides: TGTGCCATCAGTGAGTCGGGGGACTCCTACAACGAGCAGTACTTC.

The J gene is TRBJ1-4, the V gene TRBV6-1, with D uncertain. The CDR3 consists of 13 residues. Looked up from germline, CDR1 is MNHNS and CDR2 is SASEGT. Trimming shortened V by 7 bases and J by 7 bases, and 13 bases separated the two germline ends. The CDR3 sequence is CASNEAGGEKLFF. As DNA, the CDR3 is TGTGCCAGCAACGAGGCCGGAGGTGAAAAACTGTTTTTT.

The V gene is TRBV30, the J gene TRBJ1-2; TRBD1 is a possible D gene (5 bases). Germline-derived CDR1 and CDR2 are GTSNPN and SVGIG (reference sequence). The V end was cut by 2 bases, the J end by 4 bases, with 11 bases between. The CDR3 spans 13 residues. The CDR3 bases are TGTGCCTGGAGTCGGGGAGGGGCCTATGGCTACACCTTC. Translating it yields CAWSRGGAYGYTF.

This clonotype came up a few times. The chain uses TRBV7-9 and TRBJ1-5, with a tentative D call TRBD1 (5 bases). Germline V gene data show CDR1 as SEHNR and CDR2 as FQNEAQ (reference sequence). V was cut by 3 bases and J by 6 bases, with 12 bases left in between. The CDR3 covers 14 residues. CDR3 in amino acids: CASSLGGSGQPQHF. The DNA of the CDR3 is TGTGCCAGCAGCTTGGGGGGTTCTGGTCAGCCCCAGCATTTT.

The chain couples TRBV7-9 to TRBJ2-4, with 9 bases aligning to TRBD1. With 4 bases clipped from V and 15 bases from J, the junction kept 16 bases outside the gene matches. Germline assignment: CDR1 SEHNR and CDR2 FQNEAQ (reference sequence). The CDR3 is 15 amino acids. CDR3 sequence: CASSSRDRETYERYF. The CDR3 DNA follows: TGTGCCAGCAGCTCCCGGGACAGGGAAACCTACGAGCGGTACTTC.

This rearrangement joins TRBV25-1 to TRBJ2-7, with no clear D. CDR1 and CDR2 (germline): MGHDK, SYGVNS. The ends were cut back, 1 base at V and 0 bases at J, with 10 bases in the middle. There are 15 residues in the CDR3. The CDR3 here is CASSESQLSSYEQYF. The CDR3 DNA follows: TGTGCCAGCAGTGAATCTCAGCTTTCCTCCTACGAGCAGTACTTC.